Here is one T cell receptor beta chain with its context. Amplification started from genomic DNA. Multiplex PCR with 30 forward and 13 reverse primers amplified the TCR beta CDR3. TCRdb processed the multiplex PCR reads anew with MiXCR; each CDR3 protein has one entry. This sample has approximately 260,000 distinct CDR3 sequences, with 40% to 50% found just once. This sample is part of a study of type 1 and type 2 diabetes patients. Germline loops: CDR1 MRHNA, CDR2 SNTAGT. V was trimmed by 8 bases and J by 8 bases, leaving 21 bases between them. The CDR3 extends over 15 amino acids. The sample consisted of peripheral blood mononuclear cells (PBMCs). The clonotype originates from a man in his late teens or twenties with type 2 diabetes. The genes are TRBV6-4 and TRBJ1-4; D is ambiguous. This CDR3 reads CASPLPDPCGEKLFF. CDR3 in DNA: TGTGCCAGCCCCCTCCCGGACCCATGCGGGGAAAAACTGTTTTTT.